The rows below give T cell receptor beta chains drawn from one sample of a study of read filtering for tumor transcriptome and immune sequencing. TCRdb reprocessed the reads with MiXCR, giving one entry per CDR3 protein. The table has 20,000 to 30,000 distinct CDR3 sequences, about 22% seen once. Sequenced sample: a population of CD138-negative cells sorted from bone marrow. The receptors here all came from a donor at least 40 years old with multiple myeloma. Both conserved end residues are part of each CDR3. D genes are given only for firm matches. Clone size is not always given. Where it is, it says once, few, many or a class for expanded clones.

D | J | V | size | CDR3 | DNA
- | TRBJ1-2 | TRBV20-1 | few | CSASRTNYGYTF | TGCAGTGCTAGCAGGACCAACTATGGCTACACCTTC
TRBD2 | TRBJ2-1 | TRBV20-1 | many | CSARDIRGGRDEQFF | TGCAGTGCTAGAGATATACGGGGGGGCAGGGATGAGCAGTTCTTC
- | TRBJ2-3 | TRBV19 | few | CASSVYLRSTDTQYF | TGTGCCAGTAGTGTTTACCTAAGAAGCACAGATACGCAGTATTTT
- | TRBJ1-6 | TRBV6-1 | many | CASSEAGGNYSPLHF | TGTGCCAGCAGTGAAGCAGGGGGGAACTATTCACCCCTCCACTTT
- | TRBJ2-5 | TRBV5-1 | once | CASSSWTGYQETQYF | TGCGCCAGCAGCTCTTGGACGGGCTACCAAGAGACCCAGTACTTC
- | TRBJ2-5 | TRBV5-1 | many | CASSRAGGFGETQYF | TGCGCCAGCAGCCGGGCTGGAGGTTTTGGAGAGACCCAGTACTTC
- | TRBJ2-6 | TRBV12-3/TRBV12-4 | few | CASSFKGSGANVLTF | TGTGCCAGCAGTTTCAAAGGTTCTGGGGCCAACGTCCTGACTTTC
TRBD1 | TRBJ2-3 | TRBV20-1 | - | CSAPDRGTDTQYF | TGCAGTGCCCCCGACAGGGGCACAGATACGCAGTATTTT
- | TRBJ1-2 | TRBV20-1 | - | CSARDFMRLSYGYTF | TGCAGTGCTAGAGATTTTATGAGGTTAAGCTATGGCTACACCTTC
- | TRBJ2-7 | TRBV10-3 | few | CAISESPSYEQYF | TGTGCCATCAGTGAGTCGCCGTCCTACGAGCAGTACTTC
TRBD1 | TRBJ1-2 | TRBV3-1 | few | CASSQSDRGLHGYTF | TGTGCCAGCAGCCAATCAGACAGGGGGTTACATGGCTACACCTTC
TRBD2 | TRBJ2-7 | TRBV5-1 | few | CASSLMTSGGYEQYF | TGCGCCAGCAGCTTGATGACTAGCGGGGGCTACGAGCAGTACTTC
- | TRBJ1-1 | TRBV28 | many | CASSPLMGIVWNTEAFF | TGTGCCAGCAGCCCACTGATGGGGATAGTTTGGAACACTGAAGCTTTCTTT
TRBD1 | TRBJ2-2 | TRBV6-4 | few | CASSGQGADTGELFF | TGTGCCAGCAGCGGCCAGGGGGCGGACACCGGGGAGCTGTTTTTT
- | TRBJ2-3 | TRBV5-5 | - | CASSLRRGASTDTQYF | TGTGCCAGCAGCTTGCGTCGGGGGGCCAGCACAGATACGCAGTATTTT
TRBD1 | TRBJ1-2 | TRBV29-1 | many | CSATGGGYGYTF | TGCAGCGCTACAGGGGGCGGCTATGGCTACACCTTC
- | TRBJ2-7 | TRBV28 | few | CASNEYSYEQYF | TGTGCCAGCAACGAGTACTCCTACGAGCAGTACTTC
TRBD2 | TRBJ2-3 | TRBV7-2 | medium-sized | CASSLGLAGGDTQYF | TGTGCCAGCAGCTTGGGACTAGCGGGGGGTGATACGCAGTATTTT
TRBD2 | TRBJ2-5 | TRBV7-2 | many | CASSSGLAGGLYETQYF | TGTGCCAGCAGCTCGGGACTAGCGGGGGGCCTGTATGAGACCCAGTACTTC
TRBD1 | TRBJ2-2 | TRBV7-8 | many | CASSLTGDSQLFF | TGTGCCAGCAGCCTCACAGGGGACAGCCAGCTGTTTTTT
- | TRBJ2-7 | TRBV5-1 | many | CASSLTGNEQYF | TGCGCCAGCAGCCTCACAGGGAACGAGCAGTACTTC
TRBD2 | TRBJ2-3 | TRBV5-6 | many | CASSFRSGGADTQYF | TGTGCCAGCAGCTTCCGTAGCGGGGGGGCCGATACGCAGTATTTT
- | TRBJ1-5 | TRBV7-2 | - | CASSLAGTSGSQPQHF | TGTGCCAGCAGCTTAGCGGGGACGTCCGGCAGTCAGCCCCAGCATTTT
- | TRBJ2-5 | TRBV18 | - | CASSPGTLKETRYF | TGTGCCAGCTCACCCGGGACCCTAAAAGAGACCCGGTACTTC
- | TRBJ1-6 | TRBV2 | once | CASSEGSSFNSPLHF | TGTGCCAGCAGTGAAGGCAGCTCCTTTAATTCACCCCTCCACTTT
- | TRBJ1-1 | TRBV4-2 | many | CASSQDGMKAFF | TGTGCCAGCAGCCAAGATGGGATGAAAGCTTTCTTT
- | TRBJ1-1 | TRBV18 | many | CASSPPGGGDTEAFF | TGTGCCAGCTCACCACCGGGCGGGGGGGACACTGAAGCTTTCTTT
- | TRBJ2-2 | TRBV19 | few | CASSMRGLGRTGELFF | TGTGCCAGTAGTATGAGGGGATTAGGGCGCACCGGGGAGCTGTTTTTT
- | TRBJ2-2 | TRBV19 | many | CASSIRGGNTGELFF | TGTGCCAGTAGTATAAGAGGGGGGAACACCGGGGAGCTGTTTTTT
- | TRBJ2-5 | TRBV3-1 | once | CASSQEAGAETQHF | TGTGCCAGCAGCCAAGAGGCGGGTGCGGAGACCCAGCACTTC
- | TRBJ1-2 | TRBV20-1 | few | CSASNGYTF | TGCAGTGCTAGTAATGGCTACACCTTC
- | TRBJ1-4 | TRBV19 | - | CASSATSGERLSF | TGTGCCAGTAGTGCAACCTCGGGTGAAAGACTGTCTTTT